This is a list of T cell receptor beta chains from one sample in a study of identical twins. From the 5' RACE reads, TCRdb called clonotypes with MiXCR, one entry per CDR3 protein. The sample lists about 890,000 distinct CDR3 sequences, around 12% occurring once. These same data were also listed under a study on yellow fever vaccine responses in identical twins.

The sample taken for sequencing was PBMCs. These TCRs come from a woman between 18 and 29 years old in good health. CDR3s leave out the opening cysteine and the closing phenylalanine or tryptophan. Each record gives: CDR3 length, J gene, V gene, CDR3 protein.

cdr3_length: 11; j_call: TRBJ1-1; v_call: TRBV10-3; cdr3_aa: AHGTGLNTEAF
cdr3_length: 14; j_call: TRBJ1-5; v_call: TRBV12-3/TRBV12-4; cdr3_aa: ASSLRETSFNQPQH
cdr3_length: 14; j_call: TRBJ2-5; v_call: TRBV3-1; cdr3_aa: ASSHPTSGSEETQY
cdr3_length: 13; j_call: TRBJ2-5; v_call: TRBV20-1; cdr3_aa: SAREGSGGQETQY
cdr3_length: 14; j_call: TRBJ2-3; v_call: TRBV10-2; cdr3_aa: ASRTGWAGGTDTQY
cdr3_length: 13; j_call: TRBJ2-1; v_call: TRBV12-3/TRBV12-4; cdr3_aa: ASSLRVGANNEQF
cdr3_length: 12; j_call: TRBJ2-2; v_call: TRBV4-1; cdr3_aa: ASRERTNTGELF
cdr3_length: 11; j_call: TRBJ2-3; v_call: TRBV5-1; cdr3_aa: ASSLVVGDTQY
cdr3_length: 13; j_call: TRBJ1-1; v_call: TRBV3-1; cdr3_aa: ASSQDYGRDTEAF
cdr3_length: 12; j_call: TRBJ2-7; v_call: TRBV28; cdr3_aa: ASTNPQPGYEQY
cdr3_length: 12; j_call: TRBJ1-2; v_call: TRBV19; cdr3_aa: ASNGNRFVEGYT
cdr3_length: 11; j_call: TRBJ1-2; v_call: TRBV5-5; cdr3_aa: ASSLVGLGGYT
cdr3_length: 12; j_call: TRBJ1-2; v_call: TRBV10-3; cdr3_aa: AISALDGNYGYT
cdr3_length: 11; j_call: TRBJ2-7; v_call: TRBV2; cdr3_aa: ASKAGSSYEQY
cdr3_length: 12; j_call: TRBJ1-1; v_call: TRBV29-1; cdr3_aa: SVVRGTVNTEAF
cdr3_length: 14; j_call: TRBJ2-3; v_call: TRBV10-3; cdr3_aa: AISEWGPTSTDTQY